This T cell receptor (beta chain) was recovered during a study of graft-versus-host responses after intestinal transplantation. Across the study: Every transplant recipient was induced with anti-thymocyte globulin, then maintained on tacrolimus and steroids for approximately three years.

Of note for this clone: Its target is not known. Germline and junction disagree at one end, which may indicate a read error.

The repertoire was sequenced with immunoSEQ multiplex PCR; TCRdb's copy has only in-frame clones and lacks some. In the table there are about 27,000 clones, more than 75% of which are singletons. Whole-study findings and limits: Some patients had graft-donor T cell macrochimerism. In their allografts, the ratios of graft-versus-host to host-versus-graft T cell clones were high. The recipient marrow held GvH clones, and some of them showed up first in ileum or blood.

The germline V gene encodes CDR1 MNHEY and CDR2 SVGAGI. This CDR3 comprises 13 residues. The origin of this receptor is a human donor who received an intestinal transplant. The sequencing here drew on unstimulated CD4+ T cells sorted from spleen or lymph node cells, taken before intestinal transplant. The chain joins TRBV6-5 to TRBJ1-2, with D perhaps TRBD1 (6 bases). The CDR3 is CASSFRGDYAYTF. The CDR3 nucleotides are TGTGCCAGCAGTTTTAGGGGGGACTATGCCTACACCTTC.